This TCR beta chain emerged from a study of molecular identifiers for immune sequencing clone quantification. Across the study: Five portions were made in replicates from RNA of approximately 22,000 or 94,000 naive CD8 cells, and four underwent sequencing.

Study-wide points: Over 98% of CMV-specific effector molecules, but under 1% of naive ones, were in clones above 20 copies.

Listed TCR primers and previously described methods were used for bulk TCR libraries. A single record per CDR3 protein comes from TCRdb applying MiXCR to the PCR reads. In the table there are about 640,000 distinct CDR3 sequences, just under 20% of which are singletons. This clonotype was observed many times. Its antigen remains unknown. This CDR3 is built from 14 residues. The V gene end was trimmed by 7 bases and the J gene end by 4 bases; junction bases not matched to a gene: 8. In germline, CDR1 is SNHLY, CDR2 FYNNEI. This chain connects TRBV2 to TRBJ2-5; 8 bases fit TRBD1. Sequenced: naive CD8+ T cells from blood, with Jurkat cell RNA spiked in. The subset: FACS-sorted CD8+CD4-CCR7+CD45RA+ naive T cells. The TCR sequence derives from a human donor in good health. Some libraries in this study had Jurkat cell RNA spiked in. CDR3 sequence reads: CASIIGQGGETQYF. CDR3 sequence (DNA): TGTGCCAGCATCATCGGACAGGGCGGAGAGACCCAGTACTTC.